This passage covers 3 T cell receptor beta chains from one sample sequenced in a study of cytomegalovirus exposure and HLA in healthy donors. 13 Jbeta primers and 60 Vbeta primers were used for the PCR. The method was immunoSEQ multiplex PCR; TCRdb's version includes in-frame clones alone and lacks a portion of them. Of approximately 27,000 clones in the sample, 70% were seen once. The material sequenced was PBMCs. These receptor sequences come from a woman aged 45-59 years in good health and CMV-seronegative.

V and J are TRBV4-2 and TRBJ2-1; 9 bases align to TRBD2. The J segment lost 7 bases and the V segment lost 5 bases, leaving 15 bases of the junction unmatched. This CDR3 contains 17 residues. Germline values: CDR1 LGHNA, CDR2 YNFKEQ. The CDR3 bases are TGTGCCAGCAGCTCCGGAGTAGCGGGGGTCCGGAGGAATGAGCAGTTCTTC. Its protein product is CASSSGVAGVRRNEQFF.

This chain joins TRBV6-1 and TRBJ1-1; D possibly corresponds to TRBD1 (5 bases). The germline gives CDR1 MNHNS, CDR2 SASEGT. This CDR3 region has 12 residues. Trimming took off 3 bases at V and 6 bases at J, with 8 bases between the two ends. The CDR3 DNA follows: TGTGCCAGCAGTGATTGGGGCCCTGAAGCTTTCTTT. Translation: CASSDWGPEAFF.

The V gene is TRBV10-3, the J gene TRBJ2-3, with 8 bases that match TRBD1. V dropped 2 bases and J dropped 1; count of bases not matched to a gene: 5. The CDR3 runs 16 residues. Germline V gene lookup returns CDR1 ENHRY and CDR2 SYGVKD. CDR3 protein: CAISENPGQGTDTQYF. The CDR3 DNA follows: TGTGCCATCAGTGAGAACCCGGGACAGGGCACAGATACGCAGTATTTT.